This T cell receptor beta chain comes out of a study of vaccination effects on CD4 cells after COVID-19. This CDR3 is 15 amino acids long. Trimming at V came to 5 bases and at J to 0 bases, leaving 4 bases not matched to a gene. Germline loops: CDR1 SGHNT, CDR2 YYREEE (reference sequence). TCRdb's copy holds only in-frame clones and misses some; the assay was immunoSEQ multiplex PCR. The sample consists of 55,000 to 75,000 clones, approximately 70% of them appearing once. Study-wide results and limits: Recruitment yielded few convalescent patients, and the study had no early post-infection timepoints.

Ahead of sequencing, the ViraFEST assay grew antigen-specific CD4+ T cells using viral peptide pools. Isolation of CD4+ T cells took place after more than 9 days of culture. Previously uninfected by SARS-CoV-2, the vaccine recipients also showed negative nucleocapsid antibodies. Every well got around 2 million PBMC, which were grown with 8.5 to 10 IU/ml IL-2 and 8.5 to 10 ug/ml peptides. Half of the medium was exchanged for IL-2 medium on both days 3 and 7. Comments on this clone: Its antigen is unknown.

The sequenced sample was CD4+ T cells from PBMCs cultured with HCoV-OC43 spike peptides, obtained before COVID-19 vaccination. The subset is: HCoV-OC43 spike overlapping peptide pool stimulation. The V gene is TRBV5-4, the J gene TRBJ2-2, with 7 positions matching TRBD1. This clonotype was obtained from a human donor who received a COVID-19 vaccine. The chain's CDR3 is CASRTGTANTGELFF. The CDR3 DNA follows: TGTGCCAGCAGGACCGGGACAGCGAACACCGGGGAGCTGTTTTTT.